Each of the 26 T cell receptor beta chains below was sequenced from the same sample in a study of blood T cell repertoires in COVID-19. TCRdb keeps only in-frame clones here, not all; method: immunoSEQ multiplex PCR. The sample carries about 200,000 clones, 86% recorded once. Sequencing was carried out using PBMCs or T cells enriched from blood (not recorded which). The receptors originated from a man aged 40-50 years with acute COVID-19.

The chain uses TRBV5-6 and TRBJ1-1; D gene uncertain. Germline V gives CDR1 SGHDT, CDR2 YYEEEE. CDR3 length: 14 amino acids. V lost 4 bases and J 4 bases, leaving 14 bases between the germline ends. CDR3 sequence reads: CASSPGYGGTEAFF. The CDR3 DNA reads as TGTGCCAGCAGCCCGGGGTACGGAGGCACTGAAGCTTTCTTT. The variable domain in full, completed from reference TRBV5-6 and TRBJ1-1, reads DAGVTQSPTHLIKTRGQQVTLRCSPKSGHDTVSWYQQALGQGPQFIFQYYEEEERQRGNFPDRFSGHQFPNYSSELNVNALLLGDSALYLCASSPGYGGTEAFFGQGTRLTVV.

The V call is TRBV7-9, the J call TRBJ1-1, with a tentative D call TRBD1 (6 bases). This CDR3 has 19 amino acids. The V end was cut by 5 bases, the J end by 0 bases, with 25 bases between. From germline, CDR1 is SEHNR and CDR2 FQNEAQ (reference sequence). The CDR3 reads CASSARRGAVLLMNTEAFF. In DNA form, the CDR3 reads TGTGCCAGCAGCGCACGCCGGGGGGCGGTCTTACTCATGAACACTGAAGCTTTCTTT.

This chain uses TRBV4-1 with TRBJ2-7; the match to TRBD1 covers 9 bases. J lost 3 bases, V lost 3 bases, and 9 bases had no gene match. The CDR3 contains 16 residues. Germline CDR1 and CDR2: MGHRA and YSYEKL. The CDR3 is CASSQVPGQGFYEQYF. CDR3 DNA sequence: TGCGCCAGCAGCCAGGTCCCGGGACAGGGATTCTACGAGCAGTACTTC.

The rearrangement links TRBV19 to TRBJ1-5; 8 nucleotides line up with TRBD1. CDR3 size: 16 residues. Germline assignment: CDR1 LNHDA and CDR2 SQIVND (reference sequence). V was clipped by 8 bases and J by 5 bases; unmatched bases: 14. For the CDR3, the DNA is TGTGCCAGTCTCCCTCCGGGGACAGGAGACCATCAGCCCCAGCATTTT. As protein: CASLPPGTGDHQPQHF.

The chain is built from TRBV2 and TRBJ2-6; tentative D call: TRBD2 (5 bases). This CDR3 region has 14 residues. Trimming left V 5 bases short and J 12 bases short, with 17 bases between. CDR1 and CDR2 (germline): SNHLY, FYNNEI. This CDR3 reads CASSPGIPTPVLTF. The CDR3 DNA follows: TGTGCCAGCAGTCCCGGGATCCCAACCCCCGTCCTGACTTTC.

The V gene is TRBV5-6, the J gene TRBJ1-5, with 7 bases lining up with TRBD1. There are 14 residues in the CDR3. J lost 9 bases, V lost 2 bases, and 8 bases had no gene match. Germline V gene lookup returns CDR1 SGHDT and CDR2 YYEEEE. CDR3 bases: TGTGCCAGCAGCTTTAAACCGAACAGGGGGCCCCAGCATTTT. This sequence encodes CASSFKPNRGPQHF.

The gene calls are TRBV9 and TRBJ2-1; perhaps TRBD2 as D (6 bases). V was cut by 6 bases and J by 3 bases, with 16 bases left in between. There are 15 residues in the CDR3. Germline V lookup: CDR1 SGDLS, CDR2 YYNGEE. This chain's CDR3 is CASTPFSGDYNEQFF. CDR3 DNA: TGTGCCAGCACCCCATTTAGCGGAGACTACAATGAGCAGTTCTTC.

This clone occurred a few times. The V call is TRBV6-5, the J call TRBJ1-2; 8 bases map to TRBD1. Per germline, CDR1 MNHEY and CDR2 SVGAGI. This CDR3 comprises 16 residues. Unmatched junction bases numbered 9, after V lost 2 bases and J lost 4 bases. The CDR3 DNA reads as TGTGCCAGCAGTTACGAGTTAGGACAGGGTATCTATGGCTACACCTTC. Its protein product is CASSYELGQGIYGYTF.

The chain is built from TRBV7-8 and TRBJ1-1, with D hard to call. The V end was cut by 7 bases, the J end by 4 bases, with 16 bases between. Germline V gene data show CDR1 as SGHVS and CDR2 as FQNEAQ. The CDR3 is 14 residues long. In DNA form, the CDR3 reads TGTGCCAGCACCTTCCAGGTCGTGGTCACTGAAGCTTTCTTT. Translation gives CASTFQVVVTEAFF.

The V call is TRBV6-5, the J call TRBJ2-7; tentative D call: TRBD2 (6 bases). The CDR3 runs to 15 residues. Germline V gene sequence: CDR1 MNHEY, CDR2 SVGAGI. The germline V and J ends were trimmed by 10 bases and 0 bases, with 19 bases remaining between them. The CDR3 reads CATSGLGGYSYEQYF. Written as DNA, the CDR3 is TGTGCCACCTCCGGTCTCGGGGGTTACTCCTACGAGCAGTACTTC.

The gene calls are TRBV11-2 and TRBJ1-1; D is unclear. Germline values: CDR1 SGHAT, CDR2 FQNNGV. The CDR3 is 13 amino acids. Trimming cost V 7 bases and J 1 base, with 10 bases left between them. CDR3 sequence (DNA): TGTGCCAGCAACCTCCTCGGGAACACTGAAGCTTTCTTT. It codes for CASNLLGNTEAFF. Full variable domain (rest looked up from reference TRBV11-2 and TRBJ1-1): EAGVAQSPRYKIIEKRQSVAFWCNPISGHATLYWYQQILGQGPKLLIQFQNNGVVDDSQLPKDRFSAERLKGVDSTLKIQPAKLEDSAVYLCASNLLGNTEAFFGQGTRLTVV.

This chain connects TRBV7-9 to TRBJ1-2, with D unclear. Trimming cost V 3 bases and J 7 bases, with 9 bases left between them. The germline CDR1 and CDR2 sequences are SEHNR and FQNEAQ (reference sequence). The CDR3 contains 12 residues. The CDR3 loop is CASSLAGSGYTF. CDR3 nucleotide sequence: TGTGCCAGCAGCTTGGCCGGGAGTGGCTACACCTTC.

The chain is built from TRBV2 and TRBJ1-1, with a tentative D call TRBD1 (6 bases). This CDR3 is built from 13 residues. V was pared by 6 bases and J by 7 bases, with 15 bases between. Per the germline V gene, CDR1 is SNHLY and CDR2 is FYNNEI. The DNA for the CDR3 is TGTGCCAGCAGATCCAGGGGCAACGGTGAAGCTTTCTTT. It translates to CASRSRGNGEAFF.

The CDR3 sequence: CASSPPGDSPLHF. Written as DNA, the CDR3 is TGTGCCAGCAGTCCCCCGGGAGATTCACCCCTCCACTTT. V and J are TRBV6-6 and TRBJ1-6, with D unresolved. The CDR3 consists of 13 residues. V lost 5 bases and J 8 bases, leaving 10 bases between the germline ends. Per germline, CDR1 MNHNY and CDR2 SVGAGI (reference sequence).

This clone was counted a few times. The CDR3 sequence: CASSPGQGGSDTQYF. The CDR3 nucleotides are TGTGCCAGCAGCCCGGGACAGGGGGGCTCAGATACGCAGTATTTT. This sequence joins TRBV7-6 and TRBJ2-3, with TRBD1 identical over 11 bases. There are 15 residues in the CDR3. The trim removed 5 bases at V and 4 bases at J, leaving 5 bases unmatched. The germline CDR1 and CDR2 sequences are SGHVS and FNYEAQ.

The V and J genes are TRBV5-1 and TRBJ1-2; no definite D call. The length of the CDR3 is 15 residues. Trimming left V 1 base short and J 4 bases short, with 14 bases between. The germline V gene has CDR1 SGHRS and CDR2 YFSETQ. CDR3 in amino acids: CASSLTYGEGYGYTF. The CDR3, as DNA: TGCGCCAGCAGCTTGACGTACGGGGAGGGCTATGGCTACACCTTC.

CDR3 coding DNA: TGTGCCAGCAGCGTAGGTGGACAGATCCTCAATGAGCAGTTCTTC. It encodes CASSVGGQILNEQFF. V is TRBV9 and J is TRBJ2-1; TRBD1 might be the D (6 bases). The V gene lost 0 bases and the J gene lost 6 bases, with 13 bases spanning the gap. The CDR3 is 15 residues long. The germline V gene encodes CDR1 SGDLS and CDR2 YYNGEE.

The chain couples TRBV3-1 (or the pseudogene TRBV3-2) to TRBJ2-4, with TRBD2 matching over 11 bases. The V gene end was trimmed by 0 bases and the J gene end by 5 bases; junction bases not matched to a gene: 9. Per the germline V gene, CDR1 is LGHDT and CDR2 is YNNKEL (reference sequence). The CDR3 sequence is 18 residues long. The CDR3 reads CASSQDTLAGGPENIQYF. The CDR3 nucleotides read TGTGCCAGCAGCCAAGATACCTTAGCGGGAGGGCCCGAAAACATTCAGTACTTC.

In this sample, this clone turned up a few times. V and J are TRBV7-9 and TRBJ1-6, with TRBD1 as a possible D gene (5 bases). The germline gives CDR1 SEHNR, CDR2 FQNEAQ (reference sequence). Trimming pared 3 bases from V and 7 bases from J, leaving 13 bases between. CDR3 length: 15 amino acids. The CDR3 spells CASSFGGGKNSPLHF. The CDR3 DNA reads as TGTGCCAGCAGCTTCGGCGGGGGAAAGAATTCACCCCTCCACTTT.

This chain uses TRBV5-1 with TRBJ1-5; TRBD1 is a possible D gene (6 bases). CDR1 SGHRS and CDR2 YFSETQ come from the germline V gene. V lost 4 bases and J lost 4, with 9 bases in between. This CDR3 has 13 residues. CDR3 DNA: TGCGCCAGCAGCGGACAGCCGAATCAGCCCCAGCATTTT. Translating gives CASSGQPNQPQHF.

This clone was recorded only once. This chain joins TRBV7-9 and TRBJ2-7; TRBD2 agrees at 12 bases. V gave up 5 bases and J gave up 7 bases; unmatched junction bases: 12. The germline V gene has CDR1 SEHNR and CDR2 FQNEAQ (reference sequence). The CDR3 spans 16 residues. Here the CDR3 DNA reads TGTGCCAGCAGCCCGATCCCGACTAGCGGGAGTGAAGAGCAGTACTTC. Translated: CASSPIPTSGSEEQYF. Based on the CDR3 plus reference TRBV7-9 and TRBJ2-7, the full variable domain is DTGVSQNPRHKITKRGQNVTFRCDPISEHNRLYWYRQTLGQGPEFLTYFQNEAQLEKSRLLSDRFSAERPKGSFSTLEIQRTEQGDSAMYLCASSPIPTSGSEEQYFGPGTRLTVT.

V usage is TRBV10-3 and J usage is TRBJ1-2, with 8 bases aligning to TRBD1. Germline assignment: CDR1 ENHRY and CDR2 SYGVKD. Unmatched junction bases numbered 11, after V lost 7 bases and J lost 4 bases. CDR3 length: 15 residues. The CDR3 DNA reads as TGTGCCATCACCGACCGGACAGGGAGACTCTATGGCTACACCTTC. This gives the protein CAITDRTGRLYGYTF.

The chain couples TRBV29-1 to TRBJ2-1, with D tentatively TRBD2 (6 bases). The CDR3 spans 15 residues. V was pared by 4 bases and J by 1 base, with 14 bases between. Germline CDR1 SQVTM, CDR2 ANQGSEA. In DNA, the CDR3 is TGCAGCGTTGGGGCCGGGACTTCTTCCTACAATGAGCAGTTCTTC. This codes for CSVGAGTSSYNEQFF.

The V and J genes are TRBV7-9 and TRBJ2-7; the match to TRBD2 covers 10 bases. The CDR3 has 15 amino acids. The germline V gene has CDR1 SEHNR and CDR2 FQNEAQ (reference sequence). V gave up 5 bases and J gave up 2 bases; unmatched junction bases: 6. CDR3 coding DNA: TGTGCCAGCAGCACCCTAGCGGGAGACCCCTACGAGCAGTACTTC. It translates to CASSTLAGDPYEQYF.

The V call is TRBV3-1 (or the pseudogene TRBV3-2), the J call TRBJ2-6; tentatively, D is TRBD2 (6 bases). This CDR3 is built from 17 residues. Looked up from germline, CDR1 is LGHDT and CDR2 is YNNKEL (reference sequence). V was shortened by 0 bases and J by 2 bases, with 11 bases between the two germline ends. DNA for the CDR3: TGTGCCAGCAGCCAAGATCACGGCGGGGCTGGGGCCAACGTCCTGACTTTC. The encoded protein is CASSQDHGGAGANVLTF.

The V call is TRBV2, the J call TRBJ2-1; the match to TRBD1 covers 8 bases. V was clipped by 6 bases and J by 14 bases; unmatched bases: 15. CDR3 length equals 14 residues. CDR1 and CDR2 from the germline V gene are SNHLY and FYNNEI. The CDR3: CASRADRGSHQEFF. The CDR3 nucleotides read TGTGCCAGCAGAGCCGACAGGGGATCTCATCAGGAGTTCTTC.